Listed below are T cell receptor beta chains from one sample, sequenced in a study of blood T cell repertoires in COVID-19. Sequenced by immunoSEQ multiplex PCR; TCRdb stores in-frame clones only, minus some. The sample consists of 80,000 or so clones, roughly four fifths of them appearing once. Sequences were obtained from peripheral blood. The source of these receptors is a human donor in a cohort sampled during active COVID-19. The CDR3 runs from the conserved cysteine through the conserved F or W. D genes are given only for firm matches. Only part of the rows carry a size: once, few, many, or a class if the clone is expanded.

CDR3 DNA	CDR3 protein	clone size	D gene	V gene	J gene
TGTGCCAGCAGTTACTCCCCTAGCGGAACTTACGAGCAGTACTTC	CASSYSPSGTYEQYF	few	TRBD2	TRBV6-5	TRBJ2-7
TGTGCCTGGAGTTTCTCGAGGGGGGGAAGTGAAAAACTGTTTTTT	CAWSFSRGGSEKLFF	.	.	TRBV30	TRBJ1-4
TGTGCCATCAGTGACTCGGGAACCGGGGAGCTGTTTTTT	CAISDSGTGELFF	once	.	TRBV10-3	TRBJ2-2
TGCAGTGCTTACTACTCCTACGAGCAGTACTTC	CSAYYSYEQYF	.	.	TRBV20-1	TRBJ2-7
TGTGCCAGCAGCCGCGGCGGGGGACCCGTCTACGAGCAGTACTTC	CASSRGGGPVYEQYF	.	TRBD2	TRBV3-1/TRBV3-2	TRBJ2-7
TGTGCCAGCAGCGTGGCTGCGGGGCCGGGCAATCAGCCCCAGCATTTT	CASSVAAGPGNQPQHF	.	.	TRBV9	TRBJ1-5
TGTGCCAGCAGCTTAGATGGGCAGGCGATTTACAATGAGCAGTTCTTC	CASSLDGQAIYNEQFF	.	.	TRBV11-3	TRBJ2-1
TGTGCCAGCAGCAGGACTAGCGGGGGGCCTAGCACAGATACGCAGTATTTT	CASSRTSGGPSTDTQYF	.	TRBD2	TRBV7-2	TRBJ2-3
TGTGCCAGCAGTTTATCGCCGACAGGGCTCAATCAGCCCCAGCATTTT	CASSLSPTGLNQPQHF	.	TRBD1	TRBV27	TRBJ1-5
TGTGCCAGCAGCCGGGGGGACAGGGTTTGGCCCGAGACCCAGTACTTC	CASSRGDRVWPETQYF	.	TRBD1	TRBV4-2	TRBJ2-5
TGTGCCAGTAGAAAGAGAGGGGAGGGGACTGAAGCTTTCTTT	CASRKRGEGTEAFF	.	.	TRBV19	TRBJ1-1
TGTGCCAGCAGCTTGAACAGGGAACGGGAAAAACTGTTTTTT	CASSLNREREKLFF	.	.	TRBV5-4	TRBJ1-4
TGTGCCAGCAGCTTCCGCAGTGAGGGGGCATACGATGGCTACACCTTC	CASSFRSEGAYDGYTF	.	TRBD1	TRBV7-2	TRBJ1-2
TGTGCCTGGAGTGTACAAGGACAGGGAGTCGGCGAGCAGTACTTC	CAWSVQGQGVGEQYF	.	TRBD1	TRBV30	TRBJ2-7
TGTGCCTGGAGTCAGTCTGGAAACACCATATATTTT	CAWSQSGNTIYF	.	.	TRBV30	TRBJ1-3
TGCGCCAGCAGCCAAGCAGCTAGCTCTGGAAACACCATATATTTT	CASSQAASSGNTIYF	.	.	TRBV4-3	TRBJ1-3
TGTGCCAGTAGTACGGGGACAGGGTTGATCACTGAAGCTTTCTTT	CASSTGTGLITEAFF	.	TRBD1	TRBV19	TRBJ1-1
TGTGCCAGCTCACCAAGTAGGACAGGGCAAGAGACCCAGTACTTC	CASSPSRTGQETQYF	.	TRBD1	TRBV18	TRBJ2-5
TGTGCCAGCAGCCAGGGACAGGGGAGTGAAAAACTGTTTTTT	CASSQGQGSEKLFF	.	TRBD1	TRBV4-2	TRBJ1-4
TGTGCCAGCAGCCACCACGGACAGGTGGTTGTTGGAGCTTTCTTT	CASSHHGQVVVGAFF	.	TRBD1	TRBV3-1/TRBV3-2	TRBJ1-1
TGTGCCAGCAGTAAAACAGGGTACTACGAGCAGTACTTC	CASSKTGYYEQYF	.	.	TRBV12-3/TRBV12-4	TRBJ2-7
TGTGCCAGCAGCTTAGATCTCGAGAACCAAGCTTTCTTT	CASSLDLENQAFF	few	.	TRBV11-2	TRBJ1-1
TGTGCCATCAGTGCGACAGATCTGCCTAACTATGGCTACACCTTC	CAISATDLPNYGYTF	.	.	TRBV10-3	TRBJ1-2
TGTGCCAGCAGTGAAACAGGGGAATTTGAGCAGTTCTTC	CASSETGEFEQFF	.	TRBD1	TRBV6-1	TRBJ2-1
TGTGCCAGCAGTCAATTGAACACTGAAGCTTTCTTT	CASSQLNTEAFF	few	.	TRBV6-5	TRBJ1-1
TGCGCCAGCAGCTCCCGACAGGGGAGCGAGCAGTACTTC	CASSSRQGSEQYF	.	TRBD1	TRBV5-1	TRBJ2-7
TGTGCCAGCTCACCAGGAGGGCAGACCAGCACAGATACGCAGTATTTT	CASSPGGQTSTDTQYF	.	.	TRBV18	TRBJ2-3
TGTGCCAGCCGGACAGCCACATCGGGCACTGAAGCTTTCTTT	CASRTATSGTEAFF	.	.	TRBV6-5	TRBJ1-1
TGCGCCAGCAGCCAAGGGAGACTAGCAGGATACGAGCAGTACTTC	CASSQGRLAGYEQYF	.	TRBD2	TRBV4-1	TRBJ2-7
TGTGCCAGCAGCCAAGATCAGAACACCGGGGAGCTGTTTTTT	CASSQDQNTGELFF	once	.	TRBV3-1/TRBV3-2	TRBJ2-2
TGTGCCTGGAGTGTTCGGCGGGACTCCTATAATTCACCCCTCCACTTT	CAWSVRRDSYNSPLHF	.	.	TRBV30	TRBJ1-6
TGTGCCAGCAGGGGCGTTTCAAGGTATTACGAGCAGTACTTC	CASRGVSRYYEQYF	.	.	TRBV6-5	TRBJ2-7
TGTGCCAGCAGCGTAGGAATAAAGAGACAGGGAGGTTCCGCAGATACGCAGTATTTT	CASSVGIKRQGGSADTQYF	.	.	TRBV9	TRBJ2-3
TGTGCCAGCAGCCTACGGGACAGTCGTATTTCCTACGAGCAGTACTTC	CASSLRDSRISYEQYF	.	TRBD1	TRBV11-1	TRBJ2-7
TGTGCCAGCTCACCAGGGGGGACCCGCCTTGGCGAGCAGTACTTC	CASSPGGTRLGEQYF	.	.	TRBV18	TRBJ2-7
TGTGCCTGGAGCGACGGGGGGAATCAGCCCCAGCATTTT	CAWSDGGNQPQHF	.	.	TRBV30	TRBJ1-5
TGTGCCAGCAGTTTAAAACAGGGGGCGTTCGGCAATGGCTACACCTTC	CASSLKQGAFGNGYTF	.	TRBD1	TRBV28	TRBJ1-2
TGTGCCAGCAGTCGGGACTTTAGCTCCTACAATGAGCAGTTCTTC	CASSRDFSSYNEQFF	.	.	TRBV7-2	TRBJ2-1
TGTGCTAGTGGCACCCACGAGGGGGCTTGGGAGCAGTACTTC	CASGTHEGAWEQYF	.	TRBD1	TRBV12-5	TRBJ2-7
TGTGCCAGCAACCGGGACAGGGGGACCGATACGCAGTATTTT	CASNRDRGTDTQYF	.	TRBD1	TRBV18	TRBJ2-3
TGTGCCAGCAGCTTAGTTGGCCAGGGGACCTACGAGCAGTACTTC	CASSLVGQGTYEQYF	.	.	TRBV11-2	TRBJ2-7
TGTGCCAGAAGACCCCATGGCGGGACTAACGAAGAGACCCAGTACTTC	CARRPHGGTNEETQYF	.	TRBD2	TRBV5-3	TRBJ2-5
TGTGCCAGCTCGCCACAAGAGGTGCGAGAGACCCAGTACTTC	CASSPQEVRETQYF	.	.	TRBV18	TRBJ2-5
TGTGCCAGCAGTAGGACAGGGGCCTACGAGCAGTACTTC	CASSRTGAYEQYF	.	TRBD1	TRBV2	TRBJ2-7
TGTGCCAGCAGTCCATCCTTGCTGCAGGGCATCAATCAGCCCCAGCATTTT	CASSPSLLQGINQPQHF	once	.	TRBV6-6	TRBJ1-5
TGTGCCAGCAGCGCAGGGGGATACTCCTACGAGCAGTACTTC	CASSAGGYSYEQYF	few	TRBD1	TRBV7-2	TRBJ2-7
TGTGCCAGCTCAATCGGACTAACCACCGGGGAGCTGTTTTTT	CASSIGLTTGELFF	.	.	TRBV18	TRBJ2-2
TGTGCCAGCAGCTTCGGACAGGCGTCCTACGAGCAGTACTTC	CASSFGQASYEQYF	once	TRBD1	TRBV5-4	TRBJ2-7
TGCGCCAGCAGGGAGACAGGGTTCACTGAAGCTTTCTTT	CASRETGFTEAFF	.	TRBD1	TRBV10-2	TRBJ1-1
TGCAGCGTTGATCCCCGGACCGGGGAGCTGTTTTTT	CSVDPRTGELFF	.	.	TRBV29-1	TRBJ2-2
TGTGCCAGCAGTGATTTGGGCCGGGAGTTCGAGCAGTACTTC	CASSDLGREFEQYF	.	.	TRBV6-1	TRBJ2-7
TGTGCCAGCAGCGCGACTGGCGCGAATCAGCCCCAGCATTTT	CASSATGANQPQHF	few	.	TRBV9	TRBJ1-5
TGTGCCAGCAGCCGGAGGGACACTGAAGCTTTCTTT	CASSRRDTEAFF	.	.	TRBV3-1/TRBV3-2	TRBJ1-1
TGTGCCAGCAGCTTGGGACTTTGGGAGACCCAGTACTTC	CASSLGLWETQYF	.	.	TRBV7-9	TRBJ2-5
TGTGCCAGCAGCGTCGCAGGGTGGTCCTACGAGCAGTACTTC	CASSVAGWSYEQYF	.	.	TRBV9	TRBJ2-7